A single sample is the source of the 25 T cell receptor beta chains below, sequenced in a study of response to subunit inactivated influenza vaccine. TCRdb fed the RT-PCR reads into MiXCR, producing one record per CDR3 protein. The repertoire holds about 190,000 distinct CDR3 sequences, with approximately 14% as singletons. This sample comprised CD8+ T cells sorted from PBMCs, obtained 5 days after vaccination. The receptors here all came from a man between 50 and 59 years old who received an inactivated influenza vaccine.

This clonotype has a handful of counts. The CDR3, as DNA: TGTGCCAGCAGCCAAGAGGCCCTAGTCGTAGGGGACAATGAGCAGTTCTTC. This sequence encodes CASSQEALVVGDNEQFF. The V and J genes are TRBV14 and TRBJ2-1; D possibly corresponds to TRBD1 (5 bases). CDR1 and CDR2 (germline): SGHDN, FVKESK. The CDR3 is 17 residues long. Trimming removed 0 bases at V and 5 bases at J, with 17 bases between.

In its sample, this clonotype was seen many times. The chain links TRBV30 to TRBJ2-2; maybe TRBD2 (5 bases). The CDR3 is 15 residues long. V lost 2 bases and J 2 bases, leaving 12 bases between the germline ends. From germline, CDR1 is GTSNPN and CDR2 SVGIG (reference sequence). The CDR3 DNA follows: TGTGCCTGGAGTAGCCTAGCAATAAACACCGGGGAGCTGTTTTTT. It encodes CAWSSLAINTGELFF.

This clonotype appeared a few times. CDR3 bases: TGCGCCAGCAGCCGCGCTAGCGCCAACACCGGGGAGCTGTTTTTT. It translates to CASSRASANTGELFF. The chain carries TRBV4-3 and TRBJ2-2; D is possibly TRBD2 (6 bases). V dropped 4 bases and J dropped 2 bases, with 11 bases sitting between them. The V gene's germline CDR1 is LGHNA and CDR2 YSLEER. This CDR3 spans 15 amino acids.

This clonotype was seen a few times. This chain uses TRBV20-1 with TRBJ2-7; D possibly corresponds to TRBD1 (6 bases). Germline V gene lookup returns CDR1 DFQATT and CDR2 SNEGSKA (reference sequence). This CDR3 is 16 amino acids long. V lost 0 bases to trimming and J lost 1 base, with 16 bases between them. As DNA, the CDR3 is TGCAGTGCTAGAGAGCTCCCGGGACACTCGTCCTACGAGCAGTACTTC. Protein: CSARELPGHSSYEQYF.

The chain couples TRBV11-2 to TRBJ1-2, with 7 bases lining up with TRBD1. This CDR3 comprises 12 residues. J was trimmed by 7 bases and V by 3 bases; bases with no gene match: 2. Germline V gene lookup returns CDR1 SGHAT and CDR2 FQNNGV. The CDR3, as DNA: TGTGCCAGCAGCTTGACAGGGACTGGCTACACCTTC. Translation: CASSLTGTGYTF.

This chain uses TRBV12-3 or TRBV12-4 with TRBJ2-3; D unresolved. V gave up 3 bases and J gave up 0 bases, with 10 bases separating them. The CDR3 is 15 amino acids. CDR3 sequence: CASSFRSSSTDTQYF. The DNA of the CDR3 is TGTGCCAGCAGTTTTCGATCTTCTAGCACAGATACGCAGTATTTT.

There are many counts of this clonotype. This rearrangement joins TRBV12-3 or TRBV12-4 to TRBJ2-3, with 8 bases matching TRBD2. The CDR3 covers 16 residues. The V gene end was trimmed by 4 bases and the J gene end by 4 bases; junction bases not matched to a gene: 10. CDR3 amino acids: CASSSPGGGGSDTQYF. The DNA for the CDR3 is TGTGCCAGCAGTTCCCCGGGGGGGGGTGGCTCAGATACGCAGTATTTT.

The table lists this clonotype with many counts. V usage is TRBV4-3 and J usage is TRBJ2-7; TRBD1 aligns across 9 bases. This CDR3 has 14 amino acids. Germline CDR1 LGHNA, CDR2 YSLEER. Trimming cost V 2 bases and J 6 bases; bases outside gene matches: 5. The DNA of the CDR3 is TGCGCCAGCAGCCAACTGACAGGGGGAGGCGAGCAGTACTTC. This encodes CASSQLTGGGEQYF.

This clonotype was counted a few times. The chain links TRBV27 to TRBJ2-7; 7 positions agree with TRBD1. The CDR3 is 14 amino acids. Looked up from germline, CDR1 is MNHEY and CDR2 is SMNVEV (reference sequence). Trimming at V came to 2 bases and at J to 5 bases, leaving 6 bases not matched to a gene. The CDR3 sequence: CASSLTTGPNEQYF. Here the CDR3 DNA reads TGTGCCAGCAGTTTAACGACAGGGCCCAACGAGCAGTACTTC.

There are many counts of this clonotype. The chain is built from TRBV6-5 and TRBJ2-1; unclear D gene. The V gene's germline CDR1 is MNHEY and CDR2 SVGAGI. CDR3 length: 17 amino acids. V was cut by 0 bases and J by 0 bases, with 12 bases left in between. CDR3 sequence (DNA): TGTGCCAGCAGTTACTCTTCAGAGGAGAGCTCCTACAATGAGCAGTTCTTC. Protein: CASSYSSEESSYNEQFF.

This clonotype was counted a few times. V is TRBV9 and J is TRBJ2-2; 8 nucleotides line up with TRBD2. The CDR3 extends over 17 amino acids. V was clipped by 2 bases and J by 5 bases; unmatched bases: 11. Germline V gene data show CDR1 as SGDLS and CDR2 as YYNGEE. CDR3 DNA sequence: TGTGCCAGCAGCGTGGGGCGGGAGGAGTTGAATACCGGGGAGCTGTTTTTT. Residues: CASSVGREELNTGELFF. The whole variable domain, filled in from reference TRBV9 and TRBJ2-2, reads DSGVTQTPKHLITATGQRVTLRCSPRSGDLSVYWYQQSLDQGLQFLIQYYNGEERAKGNILERFSAQQFPDLHSELNLSSLELGDSALYFCASSVGREELNTGELFFGEGSRLTVL.

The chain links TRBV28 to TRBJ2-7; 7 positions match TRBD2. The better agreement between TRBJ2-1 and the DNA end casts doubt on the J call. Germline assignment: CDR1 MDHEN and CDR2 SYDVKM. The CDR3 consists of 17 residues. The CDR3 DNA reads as TGTGCCAGCAGTTTAATGGACGTGGGGGGGGACTCCTACGAGCAGTTCTTC. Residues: CASSLMDVGGDSYEQFF.

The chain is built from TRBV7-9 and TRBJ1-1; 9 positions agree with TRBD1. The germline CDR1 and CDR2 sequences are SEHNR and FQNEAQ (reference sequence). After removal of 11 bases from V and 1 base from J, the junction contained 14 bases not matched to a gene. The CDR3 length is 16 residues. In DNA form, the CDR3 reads TGTGCCGTGAGAGGGGGGACAGGGAGGGGGAACACTGAAGCTTTCTTT. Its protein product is CAVRGGTGRGNTEAFF.

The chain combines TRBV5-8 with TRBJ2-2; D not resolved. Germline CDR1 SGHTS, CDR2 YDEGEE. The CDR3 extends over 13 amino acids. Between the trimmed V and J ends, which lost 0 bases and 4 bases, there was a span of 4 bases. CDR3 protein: CASSLEFTGELFF. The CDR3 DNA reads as TGTGCCAGCAGCTTGGAATTCACCGGGGAGCTGTTTTTT.

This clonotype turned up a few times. The DNA of the CDR3 is TGTGCCAGCAGTGAGGGACTAGCCAGCAATGAGCAGTTCTTC. As protein: CASSEGLASNEQFF. The rearrangement links TRBV6-2 or TRBV6-3 to TRBJ2-1, with 9 bases aligning to TRBD2. J gave up 6 bases and V 5 bases, and 5 bases lay outside the gene matches. CDR3 size: 14 residues. Germline V lookup: CDR1 MNHEY, CDR2 SVGEGT.

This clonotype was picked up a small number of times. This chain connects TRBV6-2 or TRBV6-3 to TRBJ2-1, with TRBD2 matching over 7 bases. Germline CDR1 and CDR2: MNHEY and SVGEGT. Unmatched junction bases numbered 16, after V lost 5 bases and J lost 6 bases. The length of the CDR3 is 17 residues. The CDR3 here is CASSPPAAGMSRNEQFF. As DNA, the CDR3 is TGTGCCAGCAGTCCCCCCGCAGCGGGAATGTCCCGCAATGAGCAGTTCTTC.

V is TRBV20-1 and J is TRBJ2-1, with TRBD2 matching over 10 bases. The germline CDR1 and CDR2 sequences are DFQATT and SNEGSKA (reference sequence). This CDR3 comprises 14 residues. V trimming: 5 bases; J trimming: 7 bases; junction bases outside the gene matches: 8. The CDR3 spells CSARAGGPRNEQFF. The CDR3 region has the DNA TGCAGTGCTCGAGCGGGAGGGCCGAGAAATGAGCAGTTCTTC.

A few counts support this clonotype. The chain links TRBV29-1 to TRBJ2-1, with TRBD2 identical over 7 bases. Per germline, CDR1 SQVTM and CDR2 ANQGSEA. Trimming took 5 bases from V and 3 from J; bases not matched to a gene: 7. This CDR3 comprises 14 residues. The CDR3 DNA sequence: TGCAGCGTTTGCAGCAGCGGGATCTACAATGAGCAGTTCTTC. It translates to CSVCSSGIYNEQFF.

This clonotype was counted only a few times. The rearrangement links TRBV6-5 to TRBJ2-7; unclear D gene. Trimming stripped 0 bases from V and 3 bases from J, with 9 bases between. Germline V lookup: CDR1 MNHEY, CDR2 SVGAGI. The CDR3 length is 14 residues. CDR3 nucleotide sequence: TGTGCCAGCAGTTACTCTCGTCGGGTCTACGAGCAGTACTTC. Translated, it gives CASSYSRRVYEQYF.

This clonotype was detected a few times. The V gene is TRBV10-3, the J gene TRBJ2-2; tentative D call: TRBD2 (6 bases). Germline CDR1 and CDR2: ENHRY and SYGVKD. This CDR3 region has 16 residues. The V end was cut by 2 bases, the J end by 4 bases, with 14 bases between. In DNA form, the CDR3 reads TGTGCCATCAGTGAGATTAAGAGGAGGGCCACCGGGGAGCTGTTTTTT. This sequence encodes CAISEIKRRATGELFF.

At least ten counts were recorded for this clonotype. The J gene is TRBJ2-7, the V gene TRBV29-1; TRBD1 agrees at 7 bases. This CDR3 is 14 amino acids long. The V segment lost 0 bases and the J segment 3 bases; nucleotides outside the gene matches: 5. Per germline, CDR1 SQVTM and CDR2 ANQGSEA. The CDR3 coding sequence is TGCAGCGTTGAAGATAGGACAGGTAACTACGAGCAGTACTTC. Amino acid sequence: CSVEDRTGNYEQYF.

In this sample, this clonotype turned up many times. The CDR3 region is CASSDQYSEAFF. The CDR3 coding sequence is TGTGCCAGCAGCGATCAATACAGTGAAGCTTTCTTT. The chain carries TRBV7-9 and TRBJ1-1, with unresolved D. Trimming took 5 bases from V and 7 from J, leaving 11 bases between them. The CDR3 consists of 12 residues. Germline CDR1 SEHNR, CDR2 FQNEAQ (reference sequence).

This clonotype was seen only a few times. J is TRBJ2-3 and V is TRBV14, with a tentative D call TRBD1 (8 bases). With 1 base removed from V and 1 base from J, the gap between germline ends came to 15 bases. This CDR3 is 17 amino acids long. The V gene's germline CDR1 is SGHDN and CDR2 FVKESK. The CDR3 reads CASSQGTGRGGTDTQYF. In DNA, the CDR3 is TGTGCCAGCAGCCAAGGGACAGGGAGGGGAGGCACAGATACGCAGTATTTT. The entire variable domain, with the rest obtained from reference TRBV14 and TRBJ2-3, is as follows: EAGVTQFPSHSVIEKGQTVTLRCDPISGHDNLYWYRRVMGKEIKFLLHFVKESKQDESGMPNNRFLAERTGGTYSTLKVQPAELEDSGVYFCASSQGTGRGGTDTQYFGPGTRLTVL.

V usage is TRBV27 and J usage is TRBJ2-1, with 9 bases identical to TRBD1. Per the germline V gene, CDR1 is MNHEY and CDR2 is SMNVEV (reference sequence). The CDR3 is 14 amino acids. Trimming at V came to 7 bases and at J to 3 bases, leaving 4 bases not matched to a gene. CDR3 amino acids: CASNRDRDYNEQFF. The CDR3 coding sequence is TGTGCCAGCAACCGGGACAGGGACTACAATGAGCAGTTCTTC.

CDR3 bases: TGTGCCAGCAGTCTATTCCTTGGGGGGGAGACCCAGTACTTC. Translating it yields CASSLFLGGETQYF. This sequence joins TRBV12-3 or TRBV12-4 and TRBJ2-5; D is possibly TRBD2 (6 bases). Trimming pared 5 bases from V and 5 bases from J, leaving 15 bases between. The CDR3 spans 14 residues.